This T cell receptor (beta chain) was captured by sequencing in a study of cytomegalovirus exposure and HLA in healthy donors. Whole-study findings and limits: Being productive about 90% or about 30% of the time was typical of most TCR beta V segments in an earlier analysis. In a later analysis, TCR beta V- and J-gene trimming was associated with a missense DCLRE1C variant.

The PCR employed 60 Vbeta primers together with 13 Jbeta primers. Data came from immunoSEQ multiplex PCR; TCRdb stores just in-frame clones and leaves some out. The sample has over 150,000 clones, more than 80% seen once. This clone was recorded once. What it binds is unknown. Input material: PBMCs. The receptor was derived from a woman under 40 in good health and CMV-seropositive.

In nucleotides, the CDR3 is TGTGCCAGACTTGGGACAGGGGGCGTAGGTGGCTACACCTTC. It encodes CARLGTGGVGGYTF. V usage is TRBV2 and J usage is TRBJ1-2; 12 positions match TRBD1. The germline CDR1 and CDR2 sequences are SNHLY and FYNNEI. The CDR3 covers 14 residues. After removal of 9 bases from V and 7 bases from J, the junction contained 9 bases not matched to a gene. Together with reference TRBV2 and TRBJ1-2, the CDR3 gives the full variable domain: EPEVTQTPSHQVTQMGQEVILRCVPISNHLYFYWYRQILGQKVEFLVSFYNNEISEKSEIFDDQFSVERPDGSNFTLKIRSTKLEDSAMYFCARLGTGGVGGYTFGSGTRLTVV.